The source of this T cell receptor (beta chain) is a study of TIL therapy for anti-PD-1-resistant metastatic lung cancer. Study overall: Tumors had a median PD-L1 proportion score of 6%. Broader study findings: This highly selected cohort may not generalize to typical lung cancer patients.

Remarks on this clone: Its antigen is undetermined.

The immunoSEQ assay was v3. This table comes from immunoSEQ multiplex PCR, and its TCRdb copy is limited to in-frame clones, with some not included. Here the sample spans about 60,000 clones, around 87% being singletons. V dropped 2 bases and J dropped 1 base, with 5 bases sitting between them. CDR3 length: 13 residues. Germline lookup yields CDR1 MNHNS and CDR2 SASEGT. Time point defined: pre-treatment sample, taken before nivolumab and TIL therapy. Stage 4 NSCLC adults joined between 2017 and early 2020. The chain joins TRBV6-1 to TRBJ1-1; D remains unclear. The sequenced sample was blood, obtained at baseline. This clonotype was sampled from a person aged 25 to 79 with non-small cell lung cancer. The CDR3: CASSELGNTEAFF. The CDR3 DNA reads as TGTGCCAGCAGTGAATTGGGGAACACTGAAGCTTTCTTT.